These T cell receptor beta chains were read from a single sample in a study of blood T cell repertoires in COVID-19. Here immunoSEQ multiplex PCR was the method, and the copy in TCRdb shows in-frame clones only, minus some. The sample carries over 130,000 clones, around nine tenths recorded once. Sequencing input: peripheral blood. These receptors all come from a human donor in a cohort sampled during active COVID-19. Both conserved end residues are part of each CDR3. The D gene is left open where the match is weak. Size is omitted from some rows. Given values are once, few, many or a class for expanded clones.

cdr3_aa cdr3_nt j_call clone_size d_call v_call cdr3_length
CASSEPGDRGEGGFF TGTGCCAGCAGTGAACCTGGGGACAGGGGGGAAGGGGGGTTCTTC TRBJ2-1 . TRBD1 TRBV2 15
CASRSGAGGYTF TGCGCCAGCAGATCGGGAGCTGGTGGCTACACCTTC TRBJ1-2 . . TRBV4-1 12
CASSLYAASLSNTGELFF TGTGCCAGCAGTTTATATGCCGCTAGTCTCTCTAACACCGGGGAGCTGTTTTTT TRBJ2-2 . . TRBV27 18
CASSVGLAGGGNTGELFF TGTGCCAGCAGCGTAGGACTAGCGGGAGGGGGGAACACCGGGGAGCTGTTTTTT TRBJ2-2 . TRBD2 TRBV9 18
CASSPERLTSSYEQYF TGTGCCAGCAGCCCAGAGAGGTTAACAAGCTCCTACGAGCAGTACTTC TRBJ2-7 . . TRBV7-9 16
CASSPRGSANYGYTF TGTGCCAGCAGTCCCAGGGGGAGTGCTAACTATGGCTACACCTTC TRBJ1-2 . TRBD1 TRBV28 15
CASSLHEGGPTDTQYF TGCGCCAGCAGCTTGCACGAGGGGGGGCCAACAGATACGCAGTATTTT TRBJ2-3 . . TRBV5-1 16
CASSQGDPWEVNQPQHF TGCGCCAGCAGCCAAGGGGACCCTTGGGAGGTCAATCAGCCCCAGCATTTT TRBJ1-5 . . TRBV4-1 17
CASNSGGSYEQYF TGCGCCAGCAATTCAGGGGGAAGCTACGAGCAGTACTTC TRBJ2-7 . TRBD1 TRBV10-2 13
CATSDHRLAGGSDTQYF TGTGCCACCAGTGATCACAGACTAGCGGGAGGCTCAGATACGCAGTATTTT TRBJ2-3 few TRBD2 TRBV24-1 17
CASRPGQVGNTEAFF TGTGCCAGCAGGCCGGGACAGGTGGGGAACACTGAAGCTTTCTTT TRBJ1-1 once TRBD1 TRBV28 15
CASNRAGTQYF TGTGCCAGCAACAGGGCTGGAACCCAGTACTTC TRBJ2-5 . . TRBV5-6 11
CASSRIVGVGTDTQYF TGTGCCAGCAGCCGTATTGTCGGGGTGGGTACAGATACGCAGTATTTT TRBJ2-3 . . TRBV11-2 16
CASSTGGFYGYTF TGTGCCAGCAGCACCGGGGGTTTCTATGGCTACACCTTC TRBJ1-2 once . TRBV5-4 13
CANRQGRTDTQYF TGTGCCAACCGACAAGGTCGCACAGATACGCAGTATTTT TRBJ2-3 . . TRBV2 13
CASSWTGQGAGANVLTF TGTGCCAGCAGCTGGACTGGACAGGGGGCGGGGGCCAACGTCCTGACTTTC TRBJ2-6 . TRBD1 TRBV5-4 17
CASSRGITSGNNEQFF TGTGCCAGCAGCCGTGGCATCACTAGCGGGAATAATGAGCAGTTCTTC TRBJ2-1 . TRBD2 TRBV7-6 16
CASSKTGPYEQYF TGTGCCAGCAGTAAGACAGGCCCTTACGAGCAGTACTTC TRBJ2-7 . . TRBV6-6 13
CASSQDRAGGNGYTF TGCGCCAGCAGCCAAGATAGGGCAGGGGGCAATGGCTACACCTTC TRBJ1-2 . TRBD1 TRBV4-1 15
CASSLMAGYMNTEAFF TGTGCCAGCAGCCTCATGGCAGGCTATATGAACACTGAAGCTTTCTTT TRBJ1-1 . . TRBV14 16
CASSVNSPLHF TGTGCCAGCAGCGTAAATTCACCCCTCCACTTT TRBJ1-6 few . TRBV5-8 11
CASSLPAGAGELFF TGTGCCAGCAGCTTACCAGCGGGCGCCGGGGAGCTGTTTTTT TRBJ2-2 . . TRBV7-8 14
CASSSAGPNYEQYF TGCGCCAGCAGCTCTGCGGGTCCAAACTACGAGCAGTACTTC TRBJ2-7 many . TRBV5-1 14